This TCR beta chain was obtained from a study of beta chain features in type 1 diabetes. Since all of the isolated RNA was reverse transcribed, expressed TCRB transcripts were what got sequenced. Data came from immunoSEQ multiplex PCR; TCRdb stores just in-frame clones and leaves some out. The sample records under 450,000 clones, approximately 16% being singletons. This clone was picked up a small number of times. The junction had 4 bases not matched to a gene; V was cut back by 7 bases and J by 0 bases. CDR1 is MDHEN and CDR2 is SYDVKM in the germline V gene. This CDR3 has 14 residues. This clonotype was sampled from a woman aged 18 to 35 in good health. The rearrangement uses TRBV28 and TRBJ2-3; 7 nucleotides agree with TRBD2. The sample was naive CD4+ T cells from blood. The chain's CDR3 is CASNGGSSTDTQYF. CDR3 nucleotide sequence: TGTGCCAGCAACGGCGGGAGCAGCACAGATACGCAGTATTTT.